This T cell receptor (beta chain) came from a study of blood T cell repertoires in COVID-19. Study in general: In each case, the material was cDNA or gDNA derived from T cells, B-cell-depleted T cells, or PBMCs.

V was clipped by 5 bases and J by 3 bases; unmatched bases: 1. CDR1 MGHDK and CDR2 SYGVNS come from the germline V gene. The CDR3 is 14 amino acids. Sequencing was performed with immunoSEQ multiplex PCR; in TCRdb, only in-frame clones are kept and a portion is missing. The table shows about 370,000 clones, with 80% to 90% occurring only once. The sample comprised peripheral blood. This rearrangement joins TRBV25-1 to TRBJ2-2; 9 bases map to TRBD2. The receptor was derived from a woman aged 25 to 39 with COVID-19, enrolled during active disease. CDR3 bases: TGTGCCAGCAGTCTAGCGGGGTACACCGGGGAGCTGTTTTTT. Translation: CASSLAGYTGELFF. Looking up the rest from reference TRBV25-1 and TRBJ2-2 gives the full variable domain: EADIYQTPRYLVIGTGKKITLECSQTMGHDKMYWYQQDPGMELHLIHYSYGVNSTEKGDLSSESTVSRIRTEHFPLTLESARPSHTSQYLCASSLAGYTGELFFGEGSRLTVL.